This TCR beta chain was obtained from a study of shared clonotypes between healthy human individuals. The data were produced by immunoSEQ multiplex PCR, yet TCRdb's version contains in-frame clones alone and is incomplete. The table has just over 2,000,000 clones, 95% seen once. Study results and caveats: What naive subsets generally showed was a larger estimated richness than memory subsets showed. What limited the represented genetic and exposure-history diversity was the small number of donors.

Germline CDR1 reads MDHEN; CDR2 reads SYDVKM. V gave up 7 bases and J gave up 6 bases; unmatched junction bases: 10. This CDR3 is 14 amino acids long. In the case of this clone: Its antigen is unidentified.

Donors comprised only Caucasian adults living in Nashville, Tennessee. The sequenced sample consisted of naive CD4+ T cells sorted from blood. Subset specified: CD45RA+ positively selected. This receptor was obtained from a man between 18 and 29 years old in good health. The chain recombines TRBV28 with TRBJ2-7, with 9 positions matching TRBD1. CDR3 sequence: CASKPGQGNSEQYF. The CDR3 DNA sequence: TGTGCCAGCAAACCGGGACAGGGTAATAGCGAGCAGTACTTC.